The 12 T cell receptor beta chains in this list originate from one sample, sequenced in a study of neoadjuvant anti-PD-1 for oral cavity cancer. Using immunoSEQ multiplex PCR, the repertoire was profiled, and TCRdb retains in-frame clones only, with some absent. The sample has 70,000 to 95,000 clones; roughly four fifths are singletons. Specimen: PBMCs, collected before nivolumab (anti-PD-1) treatment. The source is a person aged 35 to 85 with oral cavity squamous cell carcinoma.

The rearrangement uses TRBV18 and TRBJ2-3; the D call may be TRBD1 or TRBD2 (5 bases each). The germline V gene has CDR1 KGHSH and CDR2 LQKENI. The CDR3 covers 13 residues. V was pared by 3 bases and J by 3 bases, with 7 bases between. The CDR3 DNA reads as TGTGCCAGCTCACCGGGGACGACAGATACGCAGTATTTT. The encoded protein is CASSPGTTDTQYF.

The gene calls are TRBV30 and TRBJ2-7; D remains unclear. CDR3 length: 11 residues. V was trimmed by 1 base and J by 4 bases, leaving 5 bases between them. The germline V gene has CDR1 GTSNPN and CDR2 SVGIG (reference sequence). The CDR3 coding sequence is TGTGCCTGGAGTGGCAGATACGAGCAGTACTTC. Encoded protein: CAWSGRYEQYF.

The V call is TRBV6-1, the J call TRBJ2-5; 9 bases line up with TRBD2. Germline CDR1 reads MNHNS; CDR2 reads SASEGT. The CDR3 extends over 17 amino acids. The J segment lost 6 bases and the V segment lost 1 base, leaving 12 bases of the junction unmatched. The CDR3 protein is CASSEDGAGGIGKTQYF. DNA for the CDR3: TGTGCCAGCAGTGAAGATGGAGCGGGGGGAATCGGAAAGACCCAGTACTTC.

This clone was detected many times. The same CDR3 also results from other DNA sequences found in this sample. CDR3 sequence reads: CASSVDSSYGYTF. CDR3 nucleotide sequence: TGTGCCAGCAGCGTAGACAGCTCCTATGGCTACACCTTC. This chain uses TRBV9 with TRBJ1-2; D not resolved. Germline V gene data show CDR1 as SGDLS and CDR2 as YYNGEE. V gave up 0 bases and J gave up 4 bases, with 7 bases separating them. The CDR3 covers 13 residues.

The V gene is TRBV4-1, the J gene TRBJ2-7, with 11 bases fitting TRBD2. Germline loops: CDR1 MGHRA, CDR2 YSYEKL. The CDR3 consists of 17 residues. Trimming cost V 1 base and J 0 bases; bases outside gene matches: 5. The CDR3, as DNA: TGCGCCAGCAGCCAAGGCCAGCTAGCGGGAGGCTCCTACGAGCAGTACTTC. It yields the protein CASSQGQLAGGSYEQYF.

This rearrangement joins TRBV7-9 to TRBJ1-5; the match to TRBD1 covers 7 bases. Germline V lookup: CDR1 SEHNR, CDR2 FQNEAQ (reference sequence). The CDR3 has 16 amino acids. V trimming: 4 bases; J trimming: 1 base; junction bases outside the gene matches: 7. This chain's CDR3 is CASSSDRPTSNQPQHF. The CDR3 DNA reads as TGTGCCAGCAGCTCGGACAGGCCCACGAGCAATCAGCCCCAGCATTTT.

The chain links TRBV10-3 to TRBJ1-4, with 9 bases identical to TRBD1. The CDR3 totals 14 residues. Looked up from germline, CDR1 is ENHRY and CDR2 is SYGVKD. V was clipped by 0 bases and J by 8 bases; unmatched bases: 1. The CDR3 nucleotides read TGTGCCATCAGTGAGTCGACAGGGGGAGAAAAACTGTTTTTT. Translated, it gives CAISESTGGEKLFF.

V and J are TRBV7-8 and TRBJ2-2; no clear D. With 1 base removed from V and 4 bases from J, the gap between germline ends came to 10 bases. The CDR3 length is 15 residues. Per germline, CDR1 SGHVS and CDR2 FQNEAQ. As DNA, the CDR3 is TGTGCCAGCAGCTTAGGCCGGCGGCGCACCGGGGAGCTGTTTTTT. It translates to CASSLGRRRTGELFF.

The chain employs TRBV7-6 and TRBJ2-7, with D possibly TRBD2 on 10 matching bases. The CDR3 is made up of 16 amino acids. V gave up 4 bases and J gave up 4 bases, with 20 bases separating them. Germline CDR1 reads SGHVS; CDR2 reads FNYEAQ. CDR3 region: CASSSGLATGGYEQYF. The CDR3 nucleotides are TGTGCCAGCAGCTCGGGACTAGCGACAGGGGGGTACGAGCAGTACTTC.

The rearrangement joins TRBV9 to TRBJ2-2; D not resolved. The V end lost 0 bases, the J end lost 1 base, and 7 bases lay between the germline ends. The germline V gene encodes CDR1 SGDLS and CDR2 YYNGEE. The CDR3 spans 15 residues. The CDR3 is CASSVALMNTGELFF. The CDR3 coding sequence is TGTGCCAGCAGCGTAGCCCTAATGAACACCGGGGAGCTGTTTTTT.

The V gene is TRBV2, the J gene TRBJ1-1; 7 nucleotides agree with TRBD1. There are 14 residues in the CDR3. Germline assignment: CDR1 SNHLY and CDR2 FYNNEI. J lost 1 base, V lost 6 bases, and 5 bases had no gene match. Written as DNA, the CDR3 is TGTGCCAGCAGGACAGGGTACTCGAACACTGAAGCTTTCTTT. Protein: CASRTGYSNTEAFF.

The rearrangement uses TRBV27 and TRBJ1-2, with TRBD1 matching 7 bases. CDR1 and CDR2 (germline): MNHEY, SMNVEV (reference sequence). V gave up 6 bases and J gave up 4 bases; unmatched junction bases: 8. The CDR3 extends over 14 amino acids. CDR3 bases: TGTGCCAGCAGAAGACAGGGTTCTGGCTATGGCTACACCTTC. Translation gives CASRRQGSGYGYTF.